The rows below give T cell receptor beta chains drawn from one sample of a study of control samples from healthy donors and cancer patients. Sequenced by immunoSEQ multiplex PCR; TCRdb stores in-frame clones only, minus some. In the table there are 350,000 to 450,000 clones, 90% of which are singletons. Material for sequencing was PBMCs. The origin of the receptors is a middle-aged man with head and neck cancer. The CDR3 runs from the conserved cysteine through the conserved F or W. D genes are given only for firm matches. A clone size is listed for some rows: how often the clone was seen (once, few, many), or a class if it is expanded.

D	V	size	J	DNA	CDR3
.	TRBV11-3	.	TRBJ2-2	TGTGCCAGCAGCTCCAGGGTAGCTTACACCGGGGAGCTGTTTTTT	CASSSRVAYTGELFF
TRBD2	TRBV6-6	.	TRBJ2-1	TGTGCCAGCAGTCAGCGGGAGGCCCACTACAATGAGCAGTTCTTC	CASSQREAHYNEQFF
.	TRBV7-3	.	TRBJ1-3	TGTGCCAGCAGCTTAACTGGGACCCCCCCCATATATTTT	CASSLTGTPPIYF
.	TRBV15	.	TRBJ1-1	TGTGCCACCAGCCGCCTCCGGGGGGCTGAAGCTTTCTTT	CATSRLRGAEAFF
.	TRBV29-1	.	TRBJ2-3	TGCAGCGTTGTTGCGGCCGCTACAGATACGCAGTATTTT	CSVVAAATDTQYF
.	TRBV5-1	.	TRBJ1-2	TGCGCCAGCAGCTTGGAATTGGAGGGCTCCTATGGCTACACCTTC	CASSLELEGSYGYTF
TRBD1	TRBV5-1	.	TRBJ1-1	TGCGCCAGCAGCTTGGTCGACAGGGAGCACACTGAAGCTTTCTTT	CASSLVDREHTEAFF
.	TRBV13	.	TRBJ2-2	TGTGCCAGCAGCTTACCCAGCGATTACTACGGGGAGCTGTTTTTT	CASSLPSDYYGELFF
TRBD1	TRBV9	.	TRBJ1-2	TGTGCCAGCAGCGGCTACAGGGGCGACCCTGGCTATGGCTACACCTTC	CASSGYRGDPGYGYTF
TRBD2	TRBV7-3	.	TRBJ2-1	TGTGCCAGCAGTCCTTCTAGCGGGAGTGTCGATGAGCAGTTCTTC	CASSPSSGSVDEQFF
TRBD2	TRBV9	.	TRBJ2-3	TGTGCCAGCAGCGTAGGACTAGCGGGAGAACGAGATACGCAGTATTTT	CASSVGLAGERDTQYF
.	TRBV15	.	TRBJ1-5	TGTGCCACCGGTGGGTCGTCAGGGATAGTAAGTCAGCCCCAGCATTTT	CATGGSSGIVSQPQHF
.	TRBV2	.	TRBJ1-5	TGTGCCAGCAGTGAATGGGGGATTGGCAATCAGCCCCAGCATTTT	CASSEWGIGNQPQHF
.	TRBV15	once	TRBJ2-5	TGTGCCACCAGCAGTCCCCTGAGGGGTGAAGAGACCCAGTACTTC	CATSSPLRGEETQYF
TRBD1	TRBV18	few	TRBJ1-1	TGTGCCAGCTCAATTACTGGACAGGGGTACACTGAAGCTTTCTTT	CASSITGQGYTEAFF
.	TRBV6-2/TRBV6-3	.	TRBJ2-7	TGTGCCAGCAGTTCCCCCCTGGGTTGGGGGTCAGGATACGAGCAGTACTTC	CASSSPLGWGSGYEQYF
.	TRBV19	.	TRBJ2-5	TGTGCCAGTAGTCCCCTAGGGGAGACCCAGTACTTC	CASSPLGETQYF
.	TRBV11-3	.	TRBJ1-3	TGTGCCAGCAGCTCGTCATCTGGAAACACCATATATTTT	CASSSSSGNTIYF
.	TRBV7-2	.	TRBJ2-5	TGTGCCAGCAGCTTAGACAGGGAAGGGACCCAGTACTTC	CASSLDREGTQYF
.	TRBV4-3	.	TRBJ2-7	TGCGCCAGCAGCCAAGATTATGCCCCCGGGGAACCCTACGAGCAGTACTTC	CASSQDYAPGEPYEQYF
.	TRBV28	.	TRBJ2-5	TGTGCCAGCATTGAGGGACGACTCCAAGAGACCCAGTACTTC	CASIEGRLQETQYF
.	TRBV5-3	.	TRBJ1-4	TGTGCCAGAAGCTTAAGTCTAGGGGACTCATCTGGAGGGTCAACTAATGAAAAACTGTTTTTT	CARSLSLGDSSGGSTNEKLFF
.	TRBV9	.	TRBJ1-4	TGTGCCAGCAGCGTCCCGGCCCGAGAAAAACTGTTTTTT	CASSVPAREKLFF
.	TRBV7-3	.	TRBJ1-1	TGTGCCAGCAGCCCACAGGGTGGCGGGAACACTGAAGCTTTCTTT	CASSPQGGGNTEAFF
.	TRBV7-9	.	TRBJ2-3	TGTGCCAGCAGCTTGCGGGACCCACGGTCTACGCAGTATTTT	CASSLRDPRSTQYF
.	TRBV6-6	.	TRBJ1-4	TGTGCCAGCAGTTATGGGGAAAAACTGTTTTTT	CASSYGEKLFF
.	TRBV11-3	.	TRBJ1-1	TGTGCCAGCAGCCGGGAAGAAAACACTGAAGCTTTCTTT	CASSREENTEAFF
.	TRBV7-3	.	TRBJ1-4	TGTGCCAGCAGCCCTGGCCGAGGGGTTAATGAAAAACTGTTTTTT	CASSPGRGVNEKLFF
.	TRBV10-3	.	TRBJ2-1	TGTGCCATCAGTGATAGACTGACCTACAATGAGCAGTTCTTC	CAISDRLTYNEQFF
.	TRBV28	.	TRBJ1-1	TGTGCCAGCAACTCAGGGAGGGTCACTGAAGCTTTCTTT	CASNSGRVTEAFF
TRBD1	TRBV29-1	.	TRBJ2-4	TGCAGCTTGAAGGACAGGGAAGACATTCAGTACTTC	CSLKDREDIQYF
.	TRBV6-6	.	TRBJ2-5	TGTGCCACCCGATCAGTAGCAGGGGATGAGACCCAGTACTTC	CATRSVAGDETQYF
TRBD1	TRBV5-4	.	TRBJ1-6	TGTGCCAGCAGGCCCGGGACAGGGATTTATAATTCACCCCTCCACTTT	CASRPGTGIYNSPLHF
.	TRBV11-2	once	TRBJ1-4	TGTGCCAGCCGGTGGGGGGCGACTAATGAAAAACTGTTTTTT	CASRWGATNEKLFF
.	TRBV6-6	.	TRBJ1-4	TGTGCCAGCAGTTCTGTTGAGACAGTTAATGAAAAACTGTTTTTT	CASSSVETVNEKLFF
.	TRBV19	.	TRBJ2-7	TGTGCCAGTAGTCCCGGAAAGTTCTACGAGCAGTACTTC	CASSPGKFYEQYF
.	TRBV5-1	few	TRBJ2-7	TGCGCCAGCAGCCAAATGGACCCTTATTCCTACGAGCAGTACTTC	CASSQMDPYSYEQYF
.	TRBV4-3	.	TRBJ2-3	TGCGCCAGCAGCCAGAGCTTACAGGGAAACACAGATACGCAGTATTTT	CASSQSLQGNTDTQYF
.	TRBV7-4	.	TRBJ2-5	TGTGCCAGCAGCTTAGTTCATCGCCTAGGAGAGGAGACCCAGTACTTC	CASSLVHRLGEETQYF
.	TRBV6-2/TRBV6-3	few	TRBJ2-1	TGTGCCAGCAGCCTGCAGAAAGATCTCAATGAGCAGTTCTTC	CASSLQKDLNEQFF
TRBD2	TRBV10-3	.	TRBJ2-7	TGTGCCATCAGTGAGGTGGTGGTGACTAGCGGCTACGAGCAGTACTTC	CAISEVVVTSGYEQYF
.	TRBV7-9	.	TRBJ2-7	TGTGCCAGCAGCTTAGAGGGGGGAAGGTACTCCTACGAGCAGTACTTC	CASSLEGGRYSYEQYF
.	TRBV2	.	TRBJ1-6	TGTGCCAGCAGTGAAGAAGCGCGCTCCTATAATTCACCCCTCCACTTT	CASSEEARSYNSPLHF
.	TRBV12-5	.	TRBJ1-1	TGTGCTAGTGGTTTGGGGCAGAACACTGAAGCTTTCTTT	CASGLGQNTEAFF
.	TRBV30	.	TRBJ1-1	TGTGCCTGGAGTGGGGAGGTGAACACTGAAGCTTTCTTT	CAWSGEVNTEAFF
.	TRBV6-5	many	TRBJ1-6	TGTGCCAGCAGAACAAGGAATTCACCCCTCCACTTT	CASRTRNSPLHF
TRBD1	TRBV19	.	TRBJ1-5	TGTGCCAGTAGTACCCAGACAGGGGTGGGCCAGCCCCAGCATTTT	CASSTQTGVGQPQHF